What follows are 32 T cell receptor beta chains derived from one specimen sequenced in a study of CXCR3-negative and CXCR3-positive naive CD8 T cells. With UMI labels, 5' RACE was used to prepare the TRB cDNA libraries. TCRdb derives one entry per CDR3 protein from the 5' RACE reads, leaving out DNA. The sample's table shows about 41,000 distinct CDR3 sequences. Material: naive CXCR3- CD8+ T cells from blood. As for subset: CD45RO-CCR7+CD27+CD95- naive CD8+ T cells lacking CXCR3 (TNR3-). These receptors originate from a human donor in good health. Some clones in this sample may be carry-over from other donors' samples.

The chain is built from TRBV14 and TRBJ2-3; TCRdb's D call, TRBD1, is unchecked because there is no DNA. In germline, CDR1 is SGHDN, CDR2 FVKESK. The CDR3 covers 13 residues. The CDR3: CASRRQGMDTQYF.

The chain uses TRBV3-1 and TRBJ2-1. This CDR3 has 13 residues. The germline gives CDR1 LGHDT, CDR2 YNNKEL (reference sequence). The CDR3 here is CASSQGLYNEQFF.

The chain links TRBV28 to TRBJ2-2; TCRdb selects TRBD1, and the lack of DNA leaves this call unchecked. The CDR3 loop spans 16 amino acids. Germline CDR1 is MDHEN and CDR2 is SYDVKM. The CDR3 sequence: CASTPGRGRVTGELFF.

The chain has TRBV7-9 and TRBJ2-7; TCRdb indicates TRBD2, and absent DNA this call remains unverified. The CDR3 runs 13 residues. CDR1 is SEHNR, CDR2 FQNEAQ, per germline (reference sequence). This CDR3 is CASSRPGTYEQYF.

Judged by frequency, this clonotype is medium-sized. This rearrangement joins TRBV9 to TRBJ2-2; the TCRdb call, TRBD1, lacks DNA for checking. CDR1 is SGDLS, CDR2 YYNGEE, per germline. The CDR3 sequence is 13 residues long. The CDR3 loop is CASSAPGAGELFF.

CDR3 sequence: CASSQVRADTQYF. The chain is built from TRBV14 and TRBJ2-3. The CDR3 sequence is 13 residues long. Germline CDR1 reads SGHDN; CDR2 reads FVKESK.

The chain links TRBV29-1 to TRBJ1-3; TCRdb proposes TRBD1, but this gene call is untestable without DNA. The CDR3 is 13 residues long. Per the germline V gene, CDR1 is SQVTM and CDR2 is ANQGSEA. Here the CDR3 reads CSARRGSGNTIYF.

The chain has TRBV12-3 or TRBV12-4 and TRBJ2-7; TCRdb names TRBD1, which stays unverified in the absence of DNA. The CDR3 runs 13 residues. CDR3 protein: CASSLRGANEQYF.

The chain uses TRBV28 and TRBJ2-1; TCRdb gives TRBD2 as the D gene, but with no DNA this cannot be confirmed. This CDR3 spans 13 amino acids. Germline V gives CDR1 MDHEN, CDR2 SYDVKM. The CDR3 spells CASSLRESYEQFF.

The CDR3 sequence is CASSYAGEQYF. The rearrangement uses TRBV25-1 and TRBJ2-7; TCRdb names TRBD2, which stays unverified in the absence of DNA. The CDR3 is 11 amino acids. Germline V gene sequence: CDR1 MGHDK, CDR2 SYGVNS.

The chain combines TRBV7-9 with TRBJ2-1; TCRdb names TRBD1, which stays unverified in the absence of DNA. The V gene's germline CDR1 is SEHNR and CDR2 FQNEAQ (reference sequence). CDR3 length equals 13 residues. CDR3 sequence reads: CASSFWGKNEQFF.

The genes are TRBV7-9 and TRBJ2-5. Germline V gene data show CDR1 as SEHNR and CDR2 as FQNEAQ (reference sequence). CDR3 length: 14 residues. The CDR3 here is CASSSFGYQETQYF.

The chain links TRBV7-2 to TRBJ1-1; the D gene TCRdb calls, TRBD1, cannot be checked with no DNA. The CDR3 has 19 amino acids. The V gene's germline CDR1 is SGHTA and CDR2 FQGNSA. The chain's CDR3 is CASSLALGTGGLVNTEAFF.

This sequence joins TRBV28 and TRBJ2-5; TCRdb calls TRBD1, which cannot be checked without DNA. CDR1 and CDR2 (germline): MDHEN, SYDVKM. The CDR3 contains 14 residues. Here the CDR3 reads CASTPGGGSETQYF. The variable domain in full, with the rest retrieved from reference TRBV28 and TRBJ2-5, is DVKVTQSSRYLVKRTGEKVFLECVQDMDHENMFWYRQDPGLGLRLIYFSYDVKMKEKGDIPEGYSVSREKKERFSLILESASTNQTSMYLCASTPGGGSETQYFGPGTRLLVL.

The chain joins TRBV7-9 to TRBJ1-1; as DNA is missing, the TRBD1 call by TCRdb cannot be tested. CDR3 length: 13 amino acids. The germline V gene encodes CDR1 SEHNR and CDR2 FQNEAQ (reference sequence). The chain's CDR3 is CASSPTGETEAFF. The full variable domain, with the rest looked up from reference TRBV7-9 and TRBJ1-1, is DTGVSQNPRHKITKRGQNVTFRCDPISEHNRLYWYRQTLGQGPEFLTYFQNEAQLEKSRLLSDRFSAERPKGSFSTLEIQRTEQGDSAMYLCASSPTGETEAFFGQGTRLTVV.

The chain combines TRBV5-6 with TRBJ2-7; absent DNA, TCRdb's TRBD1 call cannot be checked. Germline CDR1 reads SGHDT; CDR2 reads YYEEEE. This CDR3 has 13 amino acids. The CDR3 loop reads CASSLVEGDEQYF.

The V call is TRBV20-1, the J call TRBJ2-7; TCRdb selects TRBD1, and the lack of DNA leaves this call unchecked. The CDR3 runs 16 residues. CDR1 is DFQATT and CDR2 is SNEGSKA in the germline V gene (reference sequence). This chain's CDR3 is CSARDIRGVSSYEQYF.

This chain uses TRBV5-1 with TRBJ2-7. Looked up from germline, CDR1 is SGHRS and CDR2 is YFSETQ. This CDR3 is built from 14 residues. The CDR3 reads CASSLGGGSYEQYF.

This chain's CDR3 is CASRSGLAGALDEQYF. The genes are TRBV27 and TRBJ2-7; there is no DNA to check the TCRdb D call of TRBD2. The germline V gene encodes CDR1 MNHEY and CDR2 SMNVEV (reference sequence). The CDR3 sequence is 16 residues long.

The CDR3 spells CSASFTSGRAETQYF. The chain links TRBV20-1 to TRBJ2-5; TCRdb reports TRBD2, a call that lacks DNA to check it against. CDR1 and CDR2 from the germline V gene are DFQATT and SNEGSKA (reference sequence). This CDR3 region has 15 residues.

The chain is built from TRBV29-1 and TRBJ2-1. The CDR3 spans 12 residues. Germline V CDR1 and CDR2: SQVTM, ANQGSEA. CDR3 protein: CSVLMTNNEQFF.

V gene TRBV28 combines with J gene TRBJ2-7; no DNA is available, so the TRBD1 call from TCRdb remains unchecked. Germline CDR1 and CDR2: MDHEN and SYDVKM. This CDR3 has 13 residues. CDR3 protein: CASSLPGTREQYF.

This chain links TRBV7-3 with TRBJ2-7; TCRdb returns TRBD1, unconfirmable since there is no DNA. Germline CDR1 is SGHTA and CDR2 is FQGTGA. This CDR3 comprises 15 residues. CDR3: CASSLDRGSSYEQYF.

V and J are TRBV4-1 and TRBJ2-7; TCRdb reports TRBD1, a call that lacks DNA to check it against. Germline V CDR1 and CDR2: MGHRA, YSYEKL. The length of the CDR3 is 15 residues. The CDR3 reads CASSQVGWDSYEQYF.

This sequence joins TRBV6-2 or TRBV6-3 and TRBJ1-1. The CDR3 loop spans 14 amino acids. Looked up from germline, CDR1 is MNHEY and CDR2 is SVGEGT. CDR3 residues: CASSYTEEGTEAFF.

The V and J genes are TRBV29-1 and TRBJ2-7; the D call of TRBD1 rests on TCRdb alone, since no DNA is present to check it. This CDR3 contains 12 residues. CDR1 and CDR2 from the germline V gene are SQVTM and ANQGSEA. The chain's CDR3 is CSTIQGAYEQYF.

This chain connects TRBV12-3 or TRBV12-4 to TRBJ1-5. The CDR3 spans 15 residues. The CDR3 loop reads CASREGSTSDQPQHF.

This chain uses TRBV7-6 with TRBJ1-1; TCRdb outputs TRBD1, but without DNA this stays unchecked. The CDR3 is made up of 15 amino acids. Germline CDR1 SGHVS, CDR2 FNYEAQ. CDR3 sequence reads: CASSLGGGSNTEAFF.

The CDR3 protein is CASSEQGMEDTEAFF. The chain joins TRBV4-2 to TRBJ1-1; TCRdb selects TRBD1, and the lack of DNA leaves this call unchecked. Germline V gene data show CDR1 as LGHNA and CDR2 as YNFKEQ. This CDR3 comprises 15 residues.

The CDR3 sequence: CASRQASTYEQYF. The chain uses TRBV7-9 and TRBJ2-7. The CDR3 consists of 13 residues. CDR1 and CDR2 from the germline V gene are SEHNR and FQNEAQ (reference sequence).

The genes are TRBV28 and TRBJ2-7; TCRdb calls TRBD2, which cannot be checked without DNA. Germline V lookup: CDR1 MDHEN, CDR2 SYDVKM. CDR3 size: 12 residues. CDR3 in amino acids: CASSLGPNEQYF.

CDR3: CASTPTLETQYF. The chain has TRBV7-2 and TRBJ2-5; TCRdb's D call of TRBD1 is untestable without DNA. Germline lookup yields CDR1 SGHTA and CDR2 FQGNSA. CDR3 length: 12 amino acids.